Below, 19 T cell receptor beta chains from the same sample are listed, as sequenced in a study of blood T cell repertoires in COVID-19. Profiled with immunoSEQ multiplex PCR; TCRdb holds only in-frame clones, not every one. Of 60,000 to 95,000 clones listed, 90% were seen once; the top ten hold approximately 15%. Sequenced material: peripheral blood. These receptors all stem from an elderly woman with active or convalescent COVID-19.

The chain has TRBV28 and TRBJ1-5; the match to TRBD1 covers 8 bases. Germline trimming cut 5 bases from V and 6 bases from J; bases unmatched to any gene: 3. The CDR3 contains 13 residues. Germline V gives CDR1 MDHEN, CDR2 SYDVKM. The CDR3 DNA reads TGTGCCAGCAGTCGACAGGGGAGTCAGCCCCAGCATTTT. Protein sequence: CASSRQGSQPQHF.

The rearrangement links TRBV10-3 to TRBJ1-6; 7 nucleotides agree with TRBD1. V dropped 2 bases and J dropped 15; count of bases not matched to a gene: 10. Germline-derived CDR1 and CDR2 are ENHRY and SYGVKD. CDR3 size: 14 residues. In DNA, the CDR3 is TGTGCCATCAGTGAGCTCGACAGGGTAGGCCTCCTCCACTTT. Translating it yields CAISELDRVGLLHF.

V is TRBV5-6 and J is TRBJ2-7; 7 nucleotides match TRBD1. With 3 bases clipped from V and 3 bases from J, the junction kept 9 bases outside the gene matches. CDR1 SGHDT and CDR2 YYEEEE come from the germline V gene. CDR3 length: 15 amino acids. For the CDR3, the DNA is TGTGCCAGCAGCTCCCGACAGGGTTGGGACTACGAGCAGTACTTC. Its protein product is CASSSRQGWDYEQYF.

This sequence joins TRBV19 and TRBJ1-1, with D unclear. The CDR3 contains 11 residues. The ends were cut back, 1 base at V and 8 bases at J, with 5 bases in the middle. Germline V lookup: CDR1 LNHDA, CDR2 SQIVND (reference sequence). The CDR3 coding sequence is TGTGCCAGTAGTATAGCCGGGGAAGCTTTCTTT. It codes for CASSIAGEAFF.

With respect to this clone: Other DNA sequences of this sample code for an identical CDR3. The V call is TRBV18, the J call TRBJ2-3, with a tentative D call TRBD1 (5 bases). The CDR3 covers 14 residues. V gave up 3 bases and J gave up 0 bases, with 7 bases separating them. CDR1 and CDR2 from the germline V gene are KGHSH and LQKENI. CDR3 bases: TGTGCCAGCTCACCTGACAGAAGCACAGATACGCAGTATTTT. Residues: CASSPDRSTDTQYF. The full variable domain, rest sourced from reference TRBV18 and TRBJ2-3, is NAGVMQNPRHLVRRRGQEARLRCSPMKGHSHVYWYRQLPEEGLKFMVYLQKENIIDESGMPKERFSAEFPKEGPSILRIQQVVRGDSAAYFCASSPDRSTDTQYFGPGTRLTVL.

The chain is built from TRBV9 and TRBJ2-1, with TRBD2 identical over 8 bases. Germline V gene lookup returns CDR1 SGDLS and CDR2 YYNGEE. V shed 3 bases, J shed 3 bases, and the junction held 5 bases outside the gene matches. This CDR3 spans 15 amino acids. CDR3 DNA: TGTGCCAGCAGCGCACTAGCGGCCTACTACAATGAGCAGTTCTTC. Translating gives CASSALAAYYNEQFF.

The V and J genes are TRBV28 and TRBJ2-7; D unresolved. The CDR3 is 12 residues long. The V gene lost 4 bases and the J gene lost 4 bases, with 8 bases spanning the gap. Germline assignment: CDR1 MDHEN and CDR2 SYDVKM. The CDR3 protein is CASSSLLYEQYF. The CDR3 DNA sequence: TGTGCCAGCAGTTCCTTGCTATACGAGCAGTACTTC.

V is TRBV18 and J is TRBJ2-1, with TRBD1 matching 9 bases. After removal of 1 base from V and 8 bases from J, the junction contained 9 bases not matched to a gene. The CDR3 has 16 amino acids. CDR1 KGHSH and CDR2 LQKENI come from the germline V gene. CDR3 bases: TGTGCCAGCTCACCACTTGTGGGGACAGGGTTAGATGAGCAGTTCTTC. This gives the protein CASSPLVGTGLDEQFF.

This chain links TRBV10-2 with TRBJ1-4; 8 bases are a match to TRBD1. Germline assignment: CDR1 WSHSY and CDR2 SAAADI. The trim removed 5 bases at V and 3 bases at J, leaving 2 bases unmatched. This CDR3 contains 14 residues. CDR3 nucleotides: TGCGCCAGCAGTCTGACAGGGGCTAATGAAAAACTGTTTTTT. Encoded protein: CASSLTGANEKLFF.

The genes are TRBV19 and TRBJ1-2; TRBD1 matches 7 bases. With V trimmed by 8 bases and J by 4 bases, 7 bases remained unmatched. The CDR3 consists of 13 residues. CDR1 is LNHDA and CDR2 is SQIVND in the germline V gene (reference sequence). The CDR3 loop is CASHPDRTYGYTF. The CDR3 DNA is TGTGCCAGTCACCCGGACAGGACCTATGGCTACACCTTC.

This chain uses TRBV6-1 with TRBJ2-7; no clear D gene. V was pared by 2 bases and J by 4 bases, with 6 bases between. This CDR3 is 12 amino acids long. Germline CDR1 and CDR2: MNHNS and SASEGT. CDR3 sequence: CASSESSYEQYF. The CDR3, as DNA: TGTGCCAGCAGTGAATCCAGTTACGAGCAGTACTTC.

This chain links TRBV28 with TRBJ1-5; 9 bases fit TRBD1. V shed 5 bases, J shed 1 base, and the junction held 0 bases outside the gene matches. CDR3 size: 14 residues. Germline V gives CDR1 MDHEN, CDR2 SYDVKM. The CDR3 protein is CASSGTGSNQPQHF. CDR3 in DNA: TGTGCCAGCAGTGGGACAGGGAGCAATCAGCCCCAGCATTTT.

The V call is TRBV28, the J call TRBJ1-6; 9 bases are shared with TRBD1. The CDR3 covers 14 residues. The junction had 5 bases not matched to a gene; V was cut back by 6 bases and J by 8 bases. Germline lookup yields CDR1 MDHEN and CDR2 SYDVKM. The CDR3, as DNA: TGTGCCAGCAGGGGGGGGACAGGGTATTCACCCCTCCACTTT. It translates to CASRGGTGYSPLHF. The entire variable domain, with the rest obtained from reference TRBV28 and TRBJ1-6, is as follows: DVKVTQSSRYLVKRTGEKVFLECVQDMDHENMFWYRQDPGLGLRLIYFSYDVKMKEKGDIPEGYSVSREKKERFSLILESASTNQTSMYLCASRGGTGYSPLHFGNGTRLTVT.

The chain employs TRBV5-1 and TRBJ1-2; D remains ambiguous. The CDR3 has 14 residues. Germline CDR1 is SGHRS and CDR2 is YFSETQ. V gave up 4 bases and J gave up 4 bases, with 14 bases separating them. For the CDR3, the DNA is TGCGCCAGCAGCGCCGGAAGGGCGGGCTATGGCTACACCTTC. The encoded protein is CASSAGRAGYGYTF.

The chain joins TRBV5-8 to TRBJ1-4; tentative D call: TRBD1 (6 bases). V was clipped by 9 bases and J by 5 bases, with 14 bases between them. CDR3 length: 13 amino acids. Germline V gives CDR1 SGHTS, CDR2 YDEGEE. CDR3: CATTQGRNEKLFF. CDR3 in DNA: TGTGCCACTACACAGGGCCGGAATGAAAAACTGTTTTTT.

This clone has just one count. V is TRBV19 and J is TRBJ2-5, with TRBD2 as a possible D gene (6 bases). The CDR3 covers 13 residues. Germline CDR1 reads LNHDA; CDR2 reads SQIVND (reference sequence). Deletions cut 7 bases from V and 5 bases from J, with 14 bases between. The CDR3 DNA sequence: TGTGCCAGTACCTTTGCGGGAATGGAGACCCAGTACTTC. This sequence encodes CASTFAGMETQYF.

This chain links TRBV11-2 with TRBJ1-4, with D possibly TRBD1 on 5 matching bases. V lost 5 bases and J 5 bases, leaving 12 bases between the germline ends. This CDR3 comprises 14 residues. Germline V gene sequence: CDR1 SGHAT, CDR2 FQNNGV. The CDR3 here is CASSPVGGNEKLFF. Here the CDR3 DNA reads TGTGCCAGCAGCCCGGTCGGGGGGAATGAAAAACTGTTTTTT.

The gene calls are TRBV3-1 (or the pseudogene TRBV3-2) and TRBJ1-2; D remains ambiguous. V was clipped by 7 bases and J by 3 bases, with 15 bases between them. This CDR3 spans 14 amino acids. Germline CDR1 and CDR2: LGHDT and YNNKEL (reference sequence). CDR3 sequence (DNA): TGTGCCAGCACCCATTCCGGGAACTACTATGGCTACACCTTC. Residues: CASTHSGNYYGYTF.

V usage is TRBV6-5 and J usage is TRBJ2-7, with D perhaps matching TRBD2 (6 bases). In germline, CDR1 is MNHEY, CDR2 SVGAGI. Between the trimmed V and J ends, which lost 7 bases and 3 bases, there was a span of 16 bases. The CDR3 sequence is 14 residues long. The CDR3 reads CASTKTSRSYEQYF. The CDR3 DNA is TGTGCCAGCACCAAGACTAGTCGCAGCTACGAGCAGTACTTC.